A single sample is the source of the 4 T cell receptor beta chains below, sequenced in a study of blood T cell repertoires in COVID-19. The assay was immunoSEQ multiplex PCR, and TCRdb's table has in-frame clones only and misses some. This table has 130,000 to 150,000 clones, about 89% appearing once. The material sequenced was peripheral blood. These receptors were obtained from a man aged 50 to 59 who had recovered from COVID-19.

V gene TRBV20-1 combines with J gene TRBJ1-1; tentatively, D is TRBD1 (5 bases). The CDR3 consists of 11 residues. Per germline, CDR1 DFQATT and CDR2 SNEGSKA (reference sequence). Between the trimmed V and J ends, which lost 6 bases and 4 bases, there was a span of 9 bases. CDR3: CSAPGVTEAFF. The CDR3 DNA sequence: TGCAGTGCCCCGGGGGTCACTGAAGCTTTCTTT.

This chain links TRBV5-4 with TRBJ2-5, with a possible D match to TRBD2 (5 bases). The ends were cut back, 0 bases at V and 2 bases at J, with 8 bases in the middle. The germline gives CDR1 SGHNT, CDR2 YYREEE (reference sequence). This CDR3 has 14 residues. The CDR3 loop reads CASSLEGVQETQYF. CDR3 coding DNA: TGTGCCAGCAGCTTGGAGGGAGTTCAAGAGACCCAGTACTTC. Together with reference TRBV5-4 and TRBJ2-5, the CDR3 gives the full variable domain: ETGVTQSPTHLIKTRGQQVTLRCSSQSGHNTVSWYQQALGQGPQFIFQYYREEENGRGNFPPRFSGLQFPNYSSELNVNALELDDSALYLCASSLEGVQETQYFGPGTRLLVL.

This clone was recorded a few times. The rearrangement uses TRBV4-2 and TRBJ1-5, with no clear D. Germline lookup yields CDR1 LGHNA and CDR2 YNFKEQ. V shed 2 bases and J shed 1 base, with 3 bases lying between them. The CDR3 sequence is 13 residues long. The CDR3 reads CASSQLSNQPQHF. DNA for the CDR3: TGTGCCAGCAGCCAACTCAGCAATCAGCCCCAGCATTTT.

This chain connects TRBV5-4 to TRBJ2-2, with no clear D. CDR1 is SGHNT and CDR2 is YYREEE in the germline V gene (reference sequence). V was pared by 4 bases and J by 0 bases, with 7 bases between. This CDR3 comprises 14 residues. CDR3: CASSETTNTGELFF. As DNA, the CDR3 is TGTGCCAGCAGCGAGACAACGAACACCGGGGAGCTGTTTTTT.